The next 29 T cell receptor beta chains were all read from a single sample in a study of radiation and T cells in renal cell carcinoma. The method was immunoSEQ multiplex PCR; TCRdb's version includes in-frame clones alone and lacks a portion of them. In the table there are under 200,000 clones, about 88% of which are singletons. As to time point: blood 4 weeks post-SBRT, at nephrectomy. Treatment specified: 15 Gy SBRT to primary tumor, nephrectomy 4 weeks later. Material: blood, obtained from a patient whose treatment included radiotherapy and nephrectomy. The receptor set was obtained from a woman in her fifties or sixties with renal cell carcinoma.

The CDR3 nucleotides are TGTGCCAGCAGCTTGGCCCGACCCTTTACCAACTATGGCTACACCTTC. This translates into CASSLARPFTNYGYTF. The chain links TRBV5-6 to TRBJ1-2, with no clear D. Germline CDR1 reads SGHDT; CDR2 reads YYEEEE. CDR3 length equals 16 residues. Deletions cut 0 bases from V and 2 bases from J, with 14 bases between.

This sequence joins TRBV11-3 and TRBJ2-1; TRBD2 matches 8 bases. J lost 8 bases, V lost 1 base, and 10 bases had no gene match. The CDR3 consists of 16 residues. Germline values: CDR1 SGHNT, CDR2 YENEEA. CDR3 amino acids: CASSLGSGGAPDEQFF. CDR3 nucleotides: TGTGCCAGCAGCTTAGGGAGCGGGGGAGCGCCGGATGAGCAGTTCTTC.

The J gene is TRBJ2-7, the V gene TRBV29-1; unclear D gene. From germline, CDR1 is SQVTM and CDR2 ANQGSEA. Trimming took 3 bases from V and 5 from J, leaving 8 bases between them. CDR3 length: 11 residues. This CDR3 is CSVEVLNEQYF. The CDR3 coding sequence is TGCAGCGTTGAGGTACTGAACGAGCAGTACTTC.

The rearrangement joins TRBV6-1 to TRBJ1-1; D gene unclear. V dropped 7 bases and J dropped 0 bases, with 9 bases sitting between them. The CDR3 runs 13 residues. Germline V lookup: CDR1 MNHNS, CDR2 SASEGT. CDR3 residues: CASKGSLNTEAFF. The CDR3 DNA follows: TGTGCCAGCAAAGGTAGTTTGAACACTGAAGCTTTCTTT.

The chain uses TRBV29-1 and TRBJ2-2, with 9 positions matching TRBD2. Trimming removed 4 bases from V and 2 bases from J; junction bases left unmatched: 2. Germline loops: CDR1 SQVTM, CDR2 ANQGSEA. CDR3 length: 14 residues. The CDR3 loop reads CSVGAGGNTGELFF. The CDR3 nucleotides are TGCAGCGTTGGAGCGGGGGGCAACACCGGGGAGCTGTTTTTT.

The chain recombines TRBV19 with TRBJ1-4; no definite D call. The CDR3 is 16 residues long. V was clipped by 5 bases and J by 0 bases, with 13 bases between them. The germline CDR1 and CDR2 sequences are LNHDA and SQIVND (reference sequence). The CDR3 is CASSLGGTATNEKLFF. For the CDR3, the DNA is TGTGCCAGTAGTTTAGGAGGAACTGCAACTAATGAAAAACTGTTTTTT.

This rearrangement joins TRBV5-6 to TRBJ1-5; D gene ambiguous. V was shortened by 0 bases and J by 10 bases, with 11 bases between the two germline ends. CDR1 SGHDT and CDR2 YYEEEE come from the germline V gene. The CDR3 covers 13 residues. The CDR3 sequence is CASSLGREAPQHF. CDR3 coding DNA: TGTGCCAGCAGCTTGGGTAGGGAGGCCCCCCAGCATTTT.

This rearrangement joins TRBV25-1 to TRBJ1-1; D is ambiguous. The germline CDR1 and CDR2 sequences are MGHDK and SYGVNS. V was shortened by 0 bases and J by 4 bases, with 6 bases between the two germline ends. The CDR3 runs to 13 residues. The CDR3 nucleotides read TGTGCCAGCAGTGAATATGTAGCCACTGAAGCTTTCTTT. Translation: CASSEYVATEAFF.

The chain combines TRBV6-5 with TRBJ2-7; TRBD1 is a possible D gene (6 bases). There are 15 residues in the CDR3. Germline CDR1 is MNHEY and CDR2 is SVGAGI. With 4 bases removed from V and 3 bases from J, the gap between germline ends came to 16 bases. The CDR3 nucleotides read TGTGCCAGCAGTTCCCGTGGGGGCAGAAGCTACGAGCAGTACTTC. As protein: CASSSRGGRSYEQYF.

This chain uses TRBV15 with TRBJ2-1; 8 bases agree with TRBD2. V was pared by 5 bases and J by 1 base, with 10 bases of the junction left unmatched. CDR3 length: 17 amino acids. The germline V gene encodes CDR1 LNHNV and CDR2 YYDKDF (reference sequence). In DNA form, the CDR3 reads TGTGCCACCAGCCGCAGAAGCGGGGGACTTTCCTACAATGAGCAGTTCTTC. It yields the protein CATSRRSGGLSYNEQFF.

Written as DNA, the CDR3 is TGTGCCAGAAGCTTGTCGTCAGTTACCCGGGACAGGGAAAGGTCAAGAGAGCAGTACTTC. Protein product: CARSLSSVTRDRERSREQYF. The chain links TRBV5-3 to TRBJ2-7, with TRBD1 matching 9 bases. TRBV5-3 is noted as an ORF with a role that remains uncertain. J lost 7 bases, V lost 1 base, and 24 bases had no gene match. The CDR3 is 20 residues long.

V is TRBV14 and J is TRBJ1-2; 10 bases agree with TRBD1. This CDR3 region has 16 residues. With 6 bases clipped from V and 8 bases from J, the junction kept 15 bases outside the gene matches. Germline-derived CDR1 and CDR2 are SGHDN and FVKESK. This chain's CDR3 is CASSFRTGTGVGGYTF. CDR3 nucleotide sequence: TGTGCCAGCAGTTTTCGAACCGGGACAGGGGTGGGAGGCTACACCTTC.

This clone was picked up a small number of times. The rearrangement joins TRBV19 to TRBJ1-5; weak D call: TRBD1 (5 bases). This CDR3 has 14 amino acids. The germline gives CDR1 LNHDA, CDR2 SQIVND (reference sequence). V lost 1 base to trimming and J lost 9 bases, with 13 bases between them. Written as DNA, the CDR3 is TGTGCCAGTAGTATAGTTGGGGCCGCGGGGCCCCAGCATTTT. Translation gives CASSIVGAAGPQHF.

The CDR3 DNA sequence: TGCAGCGTTGTGTATGGGGGCACAGATACGCAGTATTTT. This encodes CSVVYGGTDTQYF. The chain combines TRBV29-1 with TRBJ2-3; the D is unclear. CDR1 SQVTM and CDR2 ANQGSEA come from the germline V gene. There are 13 residues in the CDR3. Trimming shortened V by 4 bases and J by 1 base, and 9 bases separated the two germline ends.

V is TRBV6-1 and J is TRBJ2-1; 7 bases are a match to TRBD1. The CDR3 runs to 15 residues. V shed 8 bases, J shed 7 bases, and the junction held 14 bases outside the gene matches. Germline V gene lookup returns CDR1 MNHNS and CDR2 SASEGT. CDR3 loop: CASGEGTEVLNEQFF. Here the CDR3 DNA reads TGTGCCAGCGGGGAAGGGACAGAAGTTTTGAATGAGCAGTTCTTC.

This clone appeared a few times. In DNA form, the CDR3 reads TGTGCCAGCAGCCAAGACAGGATGAACACTGAAGCTTTCTTT. Its translation is CASSQDRMNTEAFF. The V and J genes are TRBV4-2 and TRBJ1-1, with D hard to call. The V gene lost 0 bases and the J gene lost 0 bases, with 5 bases spanning the gap. The CDR3 length is 14 residues. Germline V gene data show CDR1 as LGHNA and CDR2 as YNFKEQ.

The chain uses TRBV7-2 and TRBJ2-5; TRBD2 agrees at 10 bases. This CDR3 region has 14 residues. After removal of 5 bases from V and 5 bases from J, the junction contained 5 bases not matched to a gene. CDR1 SGHTA and CDR2 FQGNSA come from the germline V gene. CDR3 loop: CASSGRLAGETQYF. The CDR3 DNA reads TGTGCCAGCAGCGGACGACTAGCGGGCGAGACCCAGTACTTC.

The chain employs TRBV15 and TRBJ1-2; no clear D. This CDR3 spans 13 amino acids. CDR1 is LNHNV, CDR2 YYDKDF, per germline (reference sequence). The V gene lost 2 bases and the J gene lost 3 bases, with 7 bases spanning the gap. The CDR3 reads CATSRQVDYGYTF. The CDR3 DNA sequence: TGTGCCACCAGCAGACAGGTTGACTATGGCTACACCTTC.

The chain employs TRBV19 and TRBJ1-1, with D maybe TRBD1 (6 bases). Germline CDR1 is LNHDA and CDR2 is SQIVND (reference sequence). CDR3 length: 15 residues. Trimming took off 7 bases at V and 0 bases at J, with 15 bases between the two ends. The CDR3 sequence is CASTQGSLMNTEAFF. The CDR3 region has the DNA TGTGCCAGTACTCAGGGGTCGCTAATGAACACTGAAGCTTTCTTT.

The V gene is TRBV6-6, the J gene TRBJ2-7; 10 nucleotides match TRBD1. The germline V gene has CDR1 MNHNY and CDR2 SVGAGI (reference sequence). V dropped 2 bases and J dropped 6; count of bases not matched to a gene: 7. This CDR3 contains 15 residues. The CDR3 reads CASSYRDRGLGEQYF. The DNA of the CDR3 is TGTGCCAGCAGTTACAGGGACAGGGGACTGGGCGAGCAGTACTTC.

The J gene is TRBJ2-1, the V gene TRBV30; D is possibly TRBD1 or TRBD2 (5 bases each). The CDR3 is 14 amino acids. CDR1 GTSNPN and CDR2 SVGIG come from the germline V gene (reference sequence). Between the trimmed V and J ends, which lost 3 bases and 8 bases, there was a span of 17 bases. The CDR3 region is CAWRPGPPGYEQFF. The CDR3 DNA reads TGTGCCTGGAGACCGGGGCCCCCGGGGTATGAGCAGTTCTTC.

The chain combines TRBV6-1 with TRBJ1-4; D is perhaps TRBD1 (5 bases). Germline-derived CDR1 and CDR2 are MNHNS and SASEGT. CDR3 size: 17 residues. V was clipped by 2 bases and J by 8 bases, with 21 bases between them. Here the CDR3 DNA reads TGTGCCAGCAGTGAAATGGTCGGCAGGGCGGTTTGGGAAAAACTGTTTTTT. Residues: CASSEMVGRAVWEKLFF.

This chain links TRBV4-2 with TRBJ1-6; D unresolved. CDR3 length equals 17 residues. V was shortened by 0 bases and J by 7 bases, with 16 bases between the two germline ends. Germline V gene sequence: CDR1 LGHNA, CDR2 YNFKEQ. The CDR3 nucleotides are TGTGCCAGCAGCCAAGATCCGGGAGGACTTCTCAATTCACCCCTCCACTTT. It encodes CASSQDPGGLLNSPLHF.

The chain joins TRBV7-9 to TRBJ1-1, with unresolved D. CDR3 length equals 15 residues. Germline V gives CDR1 SEHNR, CDR2 FQNEAQ (reference sequence). V dropped 5 bases and J dropped 0 bases, with 13 bases sitting between them. The CDR3 loop reads CASSPVGQVNTEAFF. The CDR3 nucleotides read TGTGCCAGCAGCCCCGTGGGCCAGGTGAACACTGAAGCTTTCTTT.

The chain links TRBV14 to TRBJ2-7; 8 bases align to TRBD1. Germline assignment: CDR1 SGHDN and CDR2 FVKESK. The CDR3 is 14 amino acids. Trimming removed 4 bases from V and 6 bases from J; junction bases left unmatched: 8. The CDR3 here is CASSLELQGAEQYF. The CDR3 nucleotides read TGTGCCAGCAGCCTCGAATTGCAGGGGGCCGAGCAGTACTTC.

The CDR3 here is CASSKGAYEQYF. The CDR3, as DNA: TGTGCCAGCTCAAAGGGGGCCTACGAGCAGTACTTC. This chain connects TRBV18 to TRBJ2-7; tentatively, D is TRBD1 (6 bases). The length of the CDR3 is 12 residues. Trimming removed 5 bases at V and 2 bases at J, with 7 bases between. Germline V gene sequence: CDR1 KGHSH, CDR2 LQKENI.

This clone is a singleton in its sample. The chain couples TRBV21-1 to TRBJ2-2; TRBD2, as called in the table, went unchecked against the DNA. TRBV21-1 is reported as a pseudogene. This CDR3 is built from 14 residues. The DNA for the CDR3 is TGTGCCAGCAGCCGGGGGAATTCTCACCGGGAGCTGTTTTTT. It codes for CASSRGNSHRELFF.

The chain is built from TRBV2 and TRBJ1-2; tentatively, D is TRBD1 (5 bases). Trimming stripped 4 bases from V and 4 bases from J, with 10 bases between. Germline V gives CDR1 SNHLY, CDR2 FYNNEI. This CDR3 comprises 13 residues. CDR3 amino acids: CASSGGSFYGYTF. The CDR3 DNA is TGTGCCAGCAGTGGGGGCAGCTTCTATGGCTACACCTTC.

The chain recombines TRBV5-4 with TRBJ1-1, with D uncertain. The V end was cut by 1 base, the J end by 8 bases, with 9 bases between. Germline V lookup: CDR1 SGHNT, CDR2 YYREEE (reference sequence). The CDR3 is 12 amino acids. This chain's CDR3 is CASSLSGPEAFF. For the CDR3, the DNA is TGTGCCAGCAGCTTGTCAGGTCCCGAAGCTTTCTTT.